The clone carrying this T cell receptor (beta chain) was seen only a few times. This sample is part of a study of identical twins. V lost 5 bases, J lost 4 bases, and 17 bases lay in between. The CDR3 length is 15 residues. Germline V gene data show CDR1 as KGHSH and CDR2 as LQKENI. TCRdb fed the 5' RACE reads into MiXCR, producing one record per CDR3 protein. Of about 220,000 distinct CDR3 sequences in the sample, around a tenth were seen once. The source of this sequence is a woman younger than 35 in good health. The chain uses TRBV18 and TRBJ2-5, with D perhaps matching TRBD1 (6 bases). Sequencing was done on a sample of memory (CD45RO+) T cells sorted from blood. CDR3 sequence (DNA): TGTGCCAGCTCAACTGACAGGTGGATGGGAGAGACCCAGTACTTC. This sequence encodes CASSTDRWMGETQYF.